This note documents a single TCR beta chain sequence. This specimen belongs to a study of shared clonotypes between healthy human individuals. This table comes from immunoSEQ multiplex PCR, and its TCRdb copy is limited to in-frame clones, with some not included. The data hold about 2.3 million clones, with about nine tenths observed a single time. Every contributor of samples was a Caucasian grown-up residing in Nashville, Tennessee. This CDR3 comprises 14 residues. V gave up 4 bases and J gave up 2 bases, with 11 bases separating them. CDR1 is MNHEY and CDR2 is SVGAGI in the germline V gene. J is TRBJ1-1 and V is TRBV6-5; TRBD1 is a possible D gene (5 bases). What was sequenced was naive CD4+ T cells from PBMCs. The sample's subset: CD45RA+ positively selected. The TCR sequence derives from a man aged 18 to 30 in good health. Some clones in this sample may be carry-over from other donors' samples. The CDR3 DNA is TGTGCCAGCAGTTTTTTAGGGGTAAACACTGAAGCTTTCTTT. It specifies CASSFLGVNTEAFF.